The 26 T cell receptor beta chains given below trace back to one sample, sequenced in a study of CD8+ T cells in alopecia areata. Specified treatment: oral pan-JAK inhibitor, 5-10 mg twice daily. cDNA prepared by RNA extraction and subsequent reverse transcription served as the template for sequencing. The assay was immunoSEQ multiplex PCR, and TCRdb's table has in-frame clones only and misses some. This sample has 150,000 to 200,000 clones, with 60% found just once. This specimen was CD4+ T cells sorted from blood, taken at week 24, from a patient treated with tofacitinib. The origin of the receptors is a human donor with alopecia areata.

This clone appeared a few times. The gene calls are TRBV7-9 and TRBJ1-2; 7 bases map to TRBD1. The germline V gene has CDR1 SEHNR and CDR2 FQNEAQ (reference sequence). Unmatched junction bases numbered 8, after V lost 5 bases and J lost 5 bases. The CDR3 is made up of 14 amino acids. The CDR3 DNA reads TGTGCCAGCAGCCCCACAGGGGTCGAATATGGCTACACCTTC. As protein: CASSPTGVEYGYTF. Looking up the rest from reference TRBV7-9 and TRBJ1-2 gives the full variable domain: DTGVSQNPRHKITKRGQNVTFRCDPISEHNRLYWYRQTLGQGPEFLTYFQNEAQLEKSRLLSDRFSAERPKGSFSTLEIQRTEQGDSAMYLCASSPTGVEYGYTFGSGTRLTVV.

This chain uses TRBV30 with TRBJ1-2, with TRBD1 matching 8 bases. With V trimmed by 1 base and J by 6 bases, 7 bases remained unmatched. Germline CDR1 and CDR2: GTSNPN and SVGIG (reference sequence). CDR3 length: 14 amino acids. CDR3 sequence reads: CAWSASGGPNGYTF. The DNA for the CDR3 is TGTGCCTGGAGTGCTTCAGGGGGCCCGAATGGCTACACCTTC.

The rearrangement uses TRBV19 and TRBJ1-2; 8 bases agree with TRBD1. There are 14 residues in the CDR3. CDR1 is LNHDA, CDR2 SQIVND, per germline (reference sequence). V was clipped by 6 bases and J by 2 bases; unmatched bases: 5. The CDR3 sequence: CASRGTGWNYGYTF. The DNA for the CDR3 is TGTGCCAGTAGGGGGACAGGATGGAACTATGGCTACACCTTC.

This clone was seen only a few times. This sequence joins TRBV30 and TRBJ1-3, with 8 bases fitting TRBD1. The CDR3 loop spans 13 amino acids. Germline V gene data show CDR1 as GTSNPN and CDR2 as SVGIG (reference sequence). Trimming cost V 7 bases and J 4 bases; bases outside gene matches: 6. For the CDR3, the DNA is TGTGCCTTGGACAGGGACCCCGGAAACACCATATATTTT. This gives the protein CALDRDPGNTIYF.

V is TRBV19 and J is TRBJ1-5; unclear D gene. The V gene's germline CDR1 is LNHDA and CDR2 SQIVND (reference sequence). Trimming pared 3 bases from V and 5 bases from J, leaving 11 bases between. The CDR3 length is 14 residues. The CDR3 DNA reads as TGTGCCAGTAGTATCCCGGCCTCTCATCAGCCCCAGCATTTT. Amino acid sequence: CASSIPASHQPQHF.

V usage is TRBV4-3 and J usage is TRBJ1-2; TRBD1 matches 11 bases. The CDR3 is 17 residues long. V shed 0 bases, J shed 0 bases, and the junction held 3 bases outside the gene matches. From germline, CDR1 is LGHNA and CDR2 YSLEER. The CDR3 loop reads CASSQEGTGGPNYGYTF. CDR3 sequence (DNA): TGCGCCAGCAGCCAAGAAGGGACAGGGGGACCTAACTATGGCTACACCTTC.

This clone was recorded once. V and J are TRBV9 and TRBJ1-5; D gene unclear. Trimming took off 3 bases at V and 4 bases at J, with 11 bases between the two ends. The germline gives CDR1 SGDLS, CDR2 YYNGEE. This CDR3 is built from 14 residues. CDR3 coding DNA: TGTGCCAGCAGCGCCTCGGGGTTAAATCAGCCCCAGCATTTT. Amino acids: CASSASGLNQPQHF. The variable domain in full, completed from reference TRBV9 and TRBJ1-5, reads DSGVTQTPKHLITATGQRVTLRCSPRSGDLSVYWYQQSLDQGLQFLIQYYNGEERAKGNILERFSAQQFPDLHSELNLSSLELGDSALYFCASSASGLNQPQHFGDGTRLSIL.

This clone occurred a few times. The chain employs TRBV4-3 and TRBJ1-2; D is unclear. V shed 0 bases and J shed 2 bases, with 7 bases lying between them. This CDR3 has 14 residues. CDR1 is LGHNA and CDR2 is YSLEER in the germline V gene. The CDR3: CASSQEVGNYGYTF. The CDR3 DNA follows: TGCGCCAGCAGCCAAGAGGTCGGCAACTATGGCTACACCTTC.

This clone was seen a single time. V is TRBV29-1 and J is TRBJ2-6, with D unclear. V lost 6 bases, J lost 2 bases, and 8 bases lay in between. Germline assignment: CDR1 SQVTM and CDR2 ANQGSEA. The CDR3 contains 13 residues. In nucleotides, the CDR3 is TGCAGCGTCCGAATCCCTGGGGCCAACGTCCTGACTTTC. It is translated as CSVRIPGANVLTF.

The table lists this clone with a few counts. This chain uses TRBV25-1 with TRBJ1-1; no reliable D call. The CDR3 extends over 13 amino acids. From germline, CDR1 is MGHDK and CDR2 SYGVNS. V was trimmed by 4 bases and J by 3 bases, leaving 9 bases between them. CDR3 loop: CASSATGYTEAFF. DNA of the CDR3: TGTGCCAGCAGTGCTACCGGCTACACTGAAGCTTTCTTT.

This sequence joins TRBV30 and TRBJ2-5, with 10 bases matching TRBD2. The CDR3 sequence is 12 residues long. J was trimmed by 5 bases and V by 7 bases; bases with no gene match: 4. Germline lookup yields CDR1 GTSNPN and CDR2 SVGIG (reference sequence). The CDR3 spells CASEAGGETQYF. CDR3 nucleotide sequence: TGTGCCTCTGAAGCGGGGGGGGAGACCCAGTACTTC.

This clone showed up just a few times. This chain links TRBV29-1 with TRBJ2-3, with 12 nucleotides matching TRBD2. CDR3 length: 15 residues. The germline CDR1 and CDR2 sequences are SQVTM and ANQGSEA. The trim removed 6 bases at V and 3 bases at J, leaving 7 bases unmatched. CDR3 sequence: CSVASGGAGTDTQYF. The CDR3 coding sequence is TGCAGCGTGGCTAGCGGGGGGGCCGGGACAGATACGCAGTATTTT.

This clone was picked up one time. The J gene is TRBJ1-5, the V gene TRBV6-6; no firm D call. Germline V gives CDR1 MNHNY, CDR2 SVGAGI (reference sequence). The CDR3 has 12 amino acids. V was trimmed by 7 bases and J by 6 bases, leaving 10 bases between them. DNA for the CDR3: TGTGCCAGCACTGAAACAAGTCAGCCCCAGCATTTT. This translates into CASTETSQPQHF.

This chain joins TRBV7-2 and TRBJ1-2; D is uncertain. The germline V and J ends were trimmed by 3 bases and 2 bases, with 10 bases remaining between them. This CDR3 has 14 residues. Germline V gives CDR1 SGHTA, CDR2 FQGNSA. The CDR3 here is CASSFQEGNYGYTF. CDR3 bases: TGTGCCAGCAGCTTTCAGGAAGGCAACTATGGCTACACCTTC.

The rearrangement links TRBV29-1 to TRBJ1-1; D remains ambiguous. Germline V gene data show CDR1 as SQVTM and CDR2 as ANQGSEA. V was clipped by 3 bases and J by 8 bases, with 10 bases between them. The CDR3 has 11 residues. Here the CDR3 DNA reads TGCAGCGTTGAGTGGAGTACCGAAGCTTTCTTT. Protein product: CSVEWSTEAFF.

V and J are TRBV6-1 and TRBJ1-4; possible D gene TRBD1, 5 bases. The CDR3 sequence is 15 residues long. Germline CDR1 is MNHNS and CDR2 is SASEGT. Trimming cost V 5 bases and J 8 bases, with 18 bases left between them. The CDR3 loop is CASSSDPGPREKLFF. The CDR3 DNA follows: TGTGCCAGCAGTTCGGACCCAGGGCCACGGGAAAAACTGTTTTTT.

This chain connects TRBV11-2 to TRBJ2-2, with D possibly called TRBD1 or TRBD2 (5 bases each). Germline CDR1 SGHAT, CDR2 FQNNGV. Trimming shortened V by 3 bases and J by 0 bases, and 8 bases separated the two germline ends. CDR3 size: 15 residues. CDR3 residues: CASSFGTANTGELFF. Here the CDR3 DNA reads TGTGCCAGCAGCTTTGGGACGGCGAACACCGGGGAGCTGTTTTTT. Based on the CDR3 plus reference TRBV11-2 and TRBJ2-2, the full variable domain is EAGVAQSPRYKIIEKRQSVAFWCNPISGHATLYWYQQILGQGPKLLIQFQNNGVVDDSQLPKDRFSAERLKGVDSTLKIQPAKLEDSAVYLCASSFGTANTGELFFGEGSRLTVL.

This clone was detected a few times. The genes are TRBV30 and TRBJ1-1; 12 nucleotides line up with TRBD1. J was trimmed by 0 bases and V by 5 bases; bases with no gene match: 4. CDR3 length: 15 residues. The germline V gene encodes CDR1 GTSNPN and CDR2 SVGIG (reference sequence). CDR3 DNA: TGTGCCTGGCACCGGGACAGGGGGCTGAACACTGAAGCTTTCTTT. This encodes CAWHRDRGLNTEAFF.

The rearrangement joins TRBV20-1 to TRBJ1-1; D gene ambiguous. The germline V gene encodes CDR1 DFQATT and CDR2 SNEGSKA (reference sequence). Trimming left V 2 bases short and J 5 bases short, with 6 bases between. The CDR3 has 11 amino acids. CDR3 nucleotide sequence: TGCAGTGCTAGAATAGTGACTGAAGCTTTCTTT. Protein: CSARIVTEAFF.

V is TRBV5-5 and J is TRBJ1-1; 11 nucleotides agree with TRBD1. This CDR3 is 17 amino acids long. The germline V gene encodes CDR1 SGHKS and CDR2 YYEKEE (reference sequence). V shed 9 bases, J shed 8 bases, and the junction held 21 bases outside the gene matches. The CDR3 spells CATNFRDRGINSQEAFF. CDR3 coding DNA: TGTGCCACCAATTTCCGGGACAGGGGGATTAATAGTCAAGAAGCTTTCTTT.

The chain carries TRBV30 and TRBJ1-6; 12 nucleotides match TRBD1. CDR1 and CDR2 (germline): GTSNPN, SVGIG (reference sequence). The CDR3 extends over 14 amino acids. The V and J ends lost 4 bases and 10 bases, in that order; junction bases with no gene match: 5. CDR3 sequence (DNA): TGTGCCTGGAAGTCGGGACAGGGGGCATCACCCCTCCACTTT. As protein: CAWKSGQGASPLHF.

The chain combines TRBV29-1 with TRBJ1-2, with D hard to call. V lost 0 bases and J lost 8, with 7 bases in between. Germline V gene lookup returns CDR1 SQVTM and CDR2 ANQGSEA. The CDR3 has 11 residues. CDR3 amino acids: CSVEDITGYTF. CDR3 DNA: TGCAGCGTTGAAGATATAACCGGCTACACCTTC.

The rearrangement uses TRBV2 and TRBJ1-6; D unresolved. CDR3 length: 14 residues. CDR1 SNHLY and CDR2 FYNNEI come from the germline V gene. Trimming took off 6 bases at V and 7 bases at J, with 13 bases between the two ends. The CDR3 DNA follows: TGTGCCAGCAGCCCCCGGGTCCTGAATTCACCCCTCCACTTT. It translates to CASSPRVLNSPLHF.

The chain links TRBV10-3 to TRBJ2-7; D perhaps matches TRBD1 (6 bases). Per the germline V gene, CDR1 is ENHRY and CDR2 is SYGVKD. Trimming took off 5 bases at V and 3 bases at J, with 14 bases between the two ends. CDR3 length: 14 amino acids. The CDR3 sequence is CAISTGQPYYEQYF. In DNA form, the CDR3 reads TGTGCCATCAGTACCGGACAGCCATACTACGAGCAGTACTTC.

The CDR3 reads CASQDSLRTEAFF. The CDR3 DNA is TGTGCCAGCCAGGACAGCCTGAGAACTGAAGCTTTCTTT. The chain joins TRBV6-5 to TRBJ1-1; tentatively, D is TRBD1 (6 bases). The V and J ends lost 8 bases and 5 bases respectively, with 15 bases between them. CDR1 MNHEY and CDR2 SVGAGI come from the germline V gene. The CDR3 runs to 13 residues.

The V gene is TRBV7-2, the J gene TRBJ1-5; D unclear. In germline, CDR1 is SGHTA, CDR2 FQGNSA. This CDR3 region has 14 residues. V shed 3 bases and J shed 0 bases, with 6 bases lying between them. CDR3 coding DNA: TGTGCCAGCAGCTTCAGTTATAGCAATCAGCCCCAGCATTTT. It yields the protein CASSFSYSNQPQHF. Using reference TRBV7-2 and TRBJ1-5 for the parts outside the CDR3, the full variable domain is GAGVSQSPSNKVTEKGKDVELRCDPISGHTALYWYRQSLGQGLEFLIYFQGNSAPDKSGLPSDRFSAERTGGSVSTLTIQRTQQEDSAVYLCASSFSYSNQPQHFGDGTRLSIL.